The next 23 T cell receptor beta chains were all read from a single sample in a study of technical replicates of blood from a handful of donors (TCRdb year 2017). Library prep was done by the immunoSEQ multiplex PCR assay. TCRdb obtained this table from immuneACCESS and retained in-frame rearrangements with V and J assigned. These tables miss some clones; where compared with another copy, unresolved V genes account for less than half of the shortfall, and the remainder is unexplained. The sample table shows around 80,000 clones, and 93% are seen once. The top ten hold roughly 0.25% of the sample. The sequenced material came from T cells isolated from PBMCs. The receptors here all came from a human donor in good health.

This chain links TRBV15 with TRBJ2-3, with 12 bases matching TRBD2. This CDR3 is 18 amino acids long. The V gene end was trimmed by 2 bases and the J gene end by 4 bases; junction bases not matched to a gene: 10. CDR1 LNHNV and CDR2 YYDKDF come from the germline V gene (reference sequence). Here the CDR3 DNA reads TGTGCCACCAGCAGACGAATATCACTAGCGGGGGGCCCAGATACGCAGTATTTT. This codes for CATSRRISLAGGPDTQYF.

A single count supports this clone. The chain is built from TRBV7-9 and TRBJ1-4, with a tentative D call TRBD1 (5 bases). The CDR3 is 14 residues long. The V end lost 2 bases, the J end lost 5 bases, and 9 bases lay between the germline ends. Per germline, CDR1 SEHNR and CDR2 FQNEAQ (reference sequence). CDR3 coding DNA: TGTGCCAGCAGCTTACCACAGGAGAATGAAAAACTGTTTTTT. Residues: CASSLPQENEKLFF.

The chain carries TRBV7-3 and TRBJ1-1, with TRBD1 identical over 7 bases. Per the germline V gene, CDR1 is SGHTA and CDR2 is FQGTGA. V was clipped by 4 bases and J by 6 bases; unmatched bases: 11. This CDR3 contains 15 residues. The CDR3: CASSSTTGQWSEAFF. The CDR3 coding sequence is TGTGCCAGCAGCTCAACCACGGGACAGTGGTCTGAAGCTTTCTTT.

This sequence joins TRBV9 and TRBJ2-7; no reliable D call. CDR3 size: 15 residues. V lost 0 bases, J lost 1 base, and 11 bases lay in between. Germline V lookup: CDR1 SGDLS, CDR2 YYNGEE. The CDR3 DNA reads TGTGCCAGCAGCGTAGGTGTCACTTCTTCCTACGAGCAGTACTTC. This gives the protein CASSVGVTSSYEQYF.

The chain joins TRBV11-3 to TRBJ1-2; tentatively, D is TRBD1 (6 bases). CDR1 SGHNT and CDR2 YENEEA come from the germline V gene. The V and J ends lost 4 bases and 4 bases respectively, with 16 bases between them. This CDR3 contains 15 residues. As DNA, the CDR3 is TGTGCCAGCAGCTCCCACGGACAGTCGTCCTATGGCTACACCTTC. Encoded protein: CASSSHGQSSYGYTF.

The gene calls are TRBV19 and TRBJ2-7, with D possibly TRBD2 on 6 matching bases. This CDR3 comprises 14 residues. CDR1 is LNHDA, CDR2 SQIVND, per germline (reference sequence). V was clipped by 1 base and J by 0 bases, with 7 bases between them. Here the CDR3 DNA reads TGTGCCAGTAGTATAGGGACTAACTCCTACGAGCAGTACTTC. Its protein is CASSIGTNSYEQYF.

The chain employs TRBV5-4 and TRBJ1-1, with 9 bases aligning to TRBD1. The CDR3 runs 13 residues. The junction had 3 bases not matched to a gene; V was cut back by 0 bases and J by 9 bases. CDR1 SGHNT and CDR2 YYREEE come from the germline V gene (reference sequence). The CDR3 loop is CASSLGGTGKAFF. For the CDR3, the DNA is TGTGCCAGCAGCTTGGGGGGGACAGGGAAAGCTTTCTTT.

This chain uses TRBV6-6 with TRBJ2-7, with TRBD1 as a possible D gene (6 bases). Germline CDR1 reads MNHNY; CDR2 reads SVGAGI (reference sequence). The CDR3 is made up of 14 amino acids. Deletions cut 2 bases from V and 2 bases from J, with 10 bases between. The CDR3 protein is CASSYRDNTYEQYF. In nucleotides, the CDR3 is TGTGCCAGCAGTTACCGGGACAATACCTACGAGCAGTACTTC.

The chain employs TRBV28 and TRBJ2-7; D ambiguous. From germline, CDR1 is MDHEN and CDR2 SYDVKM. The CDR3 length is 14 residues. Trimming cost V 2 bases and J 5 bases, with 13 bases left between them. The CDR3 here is CASSLVTAYHEQYF. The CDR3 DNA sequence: TGTGCCAGCAGTTTAGTTACAGCATACCACGAGCAGTACTTC.

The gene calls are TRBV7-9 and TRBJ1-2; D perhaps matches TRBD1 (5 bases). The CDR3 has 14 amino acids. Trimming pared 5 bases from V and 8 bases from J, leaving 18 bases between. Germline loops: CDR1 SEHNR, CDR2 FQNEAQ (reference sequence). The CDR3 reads CASSAPGAGGGYTF. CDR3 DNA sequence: TGTGCCAGCAGCGCCCCAGGCGCCGGGGGGGGCTACACCTTC.

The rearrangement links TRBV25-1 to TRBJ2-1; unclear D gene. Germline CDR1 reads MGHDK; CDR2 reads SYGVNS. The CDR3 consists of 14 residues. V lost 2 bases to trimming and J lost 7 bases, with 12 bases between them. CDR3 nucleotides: TGTGCCAGCAGTGAAATTTACAGTAGGAATGAGCAGTTCTTC. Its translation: CASSEIYSRNEQFF.

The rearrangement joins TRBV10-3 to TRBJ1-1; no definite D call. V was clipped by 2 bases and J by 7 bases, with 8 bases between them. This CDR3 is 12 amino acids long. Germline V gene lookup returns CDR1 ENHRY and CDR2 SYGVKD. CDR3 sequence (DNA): TGTGCCATCAGTGAGGGAGGGAATGAAGCTTTCTTT. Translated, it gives CAISEGGNEAFF.

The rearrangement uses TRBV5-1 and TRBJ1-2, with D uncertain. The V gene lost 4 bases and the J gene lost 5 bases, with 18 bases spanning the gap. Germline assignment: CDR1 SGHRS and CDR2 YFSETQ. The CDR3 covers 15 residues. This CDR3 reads CASSPEGVLEYGYTF. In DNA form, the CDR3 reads TGCGCCAGCAGCCCGGAGGGAGTTTTAGAATATGGCTACACCTTC.

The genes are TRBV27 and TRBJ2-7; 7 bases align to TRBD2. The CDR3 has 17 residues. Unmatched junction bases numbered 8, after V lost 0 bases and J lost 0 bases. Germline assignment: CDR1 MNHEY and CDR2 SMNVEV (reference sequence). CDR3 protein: CASSLSLRLADSYEQYF. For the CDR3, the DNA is TGTGCCAGCAGTTTATCCCTACGGCTAGCGGACTCCTACGAGCAGTACTTC.

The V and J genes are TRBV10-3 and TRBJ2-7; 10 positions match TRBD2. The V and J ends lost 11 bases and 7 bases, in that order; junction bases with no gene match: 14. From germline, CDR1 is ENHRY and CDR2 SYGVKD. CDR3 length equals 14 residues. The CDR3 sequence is CAVRESGRDPEQYF. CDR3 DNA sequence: TGTGCCGTCCGGGAGAGCGGGAGGGACCCTGAGCAGTACTTC.

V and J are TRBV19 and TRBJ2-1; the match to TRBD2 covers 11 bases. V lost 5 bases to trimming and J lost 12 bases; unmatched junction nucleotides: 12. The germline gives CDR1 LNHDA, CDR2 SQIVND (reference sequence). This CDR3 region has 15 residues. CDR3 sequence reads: CASSLSLLAGGGQFF. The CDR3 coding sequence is TGTGCCAGTAGTCTGTCGCTGCTAGCGGGGGGCGGGCAGTTCTTC.

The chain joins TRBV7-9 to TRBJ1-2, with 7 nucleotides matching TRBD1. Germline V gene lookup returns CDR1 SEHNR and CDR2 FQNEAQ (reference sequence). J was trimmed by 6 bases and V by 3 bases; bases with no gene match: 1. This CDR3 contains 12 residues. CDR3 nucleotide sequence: TGTGCCAGCAGCTTGCAGGGGGATGGCTACACCTTC. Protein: CASSLQGDGYTF. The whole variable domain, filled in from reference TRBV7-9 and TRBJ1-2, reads DTGVSQNPRHKITKRGQNVTFRCDPISEHNRLYWYRQTLGQGPEFLTYFQNEAQLEKSRLLSDRFSAERPKGSFSTLEIQRTEQGDSAMYLCASSLQGDGYTFGSGTRLTVV.

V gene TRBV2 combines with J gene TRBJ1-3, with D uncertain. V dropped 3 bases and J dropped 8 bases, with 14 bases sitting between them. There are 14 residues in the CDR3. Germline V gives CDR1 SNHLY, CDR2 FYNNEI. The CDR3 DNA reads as TGTGCCAGCAGTGATGCCGGAGACTGGGACACCATATATTTT. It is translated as CASSDAGDWDTIYF. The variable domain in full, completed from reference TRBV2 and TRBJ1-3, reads EPEVTQTPSHQVTQMGQEVILRCVPISNHLYFYWYRQILGQKVEFLVSFYNNEISEKSEIFDDQFSVERPDGSNFTLKIRSTKLEDSAMYFCASSDAGDWDTIYFGEGSWLTVV.

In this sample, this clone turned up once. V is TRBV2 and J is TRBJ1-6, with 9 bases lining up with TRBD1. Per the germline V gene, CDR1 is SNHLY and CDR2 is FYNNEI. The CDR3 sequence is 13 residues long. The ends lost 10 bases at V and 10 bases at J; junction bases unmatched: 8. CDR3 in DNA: TGTGCCATAGGGACAGGGTTGAGCTCACCCCTCCACTTT. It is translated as CAIGTGLSSPLHF.

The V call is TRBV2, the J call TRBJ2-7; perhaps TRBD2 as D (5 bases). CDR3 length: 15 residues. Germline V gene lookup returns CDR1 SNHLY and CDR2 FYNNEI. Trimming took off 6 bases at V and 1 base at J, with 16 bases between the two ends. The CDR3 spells CASSSEGSWSYEQYF. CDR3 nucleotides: TGTGCCAGCAGCTCAGAGGGAAGTTGGTCCTACGAGCAGTACTTC.

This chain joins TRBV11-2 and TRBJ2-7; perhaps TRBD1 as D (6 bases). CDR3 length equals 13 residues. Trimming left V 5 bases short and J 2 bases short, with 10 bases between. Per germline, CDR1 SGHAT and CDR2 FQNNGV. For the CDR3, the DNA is TGTGCCAGCAGCCATGACAGGACCTACGAGCAGTACTTC. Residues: CASSHDRTYEQYF.

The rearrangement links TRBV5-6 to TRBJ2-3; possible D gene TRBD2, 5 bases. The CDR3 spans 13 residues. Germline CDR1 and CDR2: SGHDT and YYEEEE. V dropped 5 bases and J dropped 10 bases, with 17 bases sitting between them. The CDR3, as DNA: TGTGCCAGCAGTACCATAGGGTCGGGGTCGCAGTATTTT. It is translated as CASSTIGSGSQYF.

CDR3 bases: TGTGCCAGCAGCTTAATTTATGGACAGCCTAATGAAAAACTGTTTTTT. Protein product: CASSLIYGQPNEKLFF. The genes are TRBV7-2 and TRBJ1-4, with a weak D call TRBD1 (6 bases). CDR1 and CDR2 (germline): SGHTA, FQGNSA. This CDR3 is built from 16 residues. Deletions cut 2 bases from V and 3 bases from J, with 13 bases between.